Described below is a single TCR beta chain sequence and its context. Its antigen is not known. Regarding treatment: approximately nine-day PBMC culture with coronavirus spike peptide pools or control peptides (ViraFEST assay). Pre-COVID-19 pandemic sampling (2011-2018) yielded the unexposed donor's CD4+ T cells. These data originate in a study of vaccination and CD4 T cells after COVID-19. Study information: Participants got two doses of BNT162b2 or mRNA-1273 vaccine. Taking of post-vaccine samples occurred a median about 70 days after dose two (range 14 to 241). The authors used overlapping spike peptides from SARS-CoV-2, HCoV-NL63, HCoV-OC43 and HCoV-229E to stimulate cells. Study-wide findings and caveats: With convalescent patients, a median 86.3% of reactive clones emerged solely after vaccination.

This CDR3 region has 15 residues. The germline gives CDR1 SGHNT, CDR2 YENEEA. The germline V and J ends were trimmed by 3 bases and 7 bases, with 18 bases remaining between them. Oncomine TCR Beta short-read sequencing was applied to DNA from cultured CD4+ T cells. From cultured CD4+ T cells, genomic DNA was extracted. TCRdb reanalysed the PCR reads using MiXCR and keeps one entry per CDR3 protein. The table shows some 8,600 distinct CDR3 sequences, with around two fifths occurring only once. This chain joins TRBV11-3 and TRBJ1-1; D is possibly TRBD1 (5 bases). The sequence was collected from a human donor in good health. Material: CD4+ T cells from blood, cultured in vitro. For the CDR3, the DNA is TGTGCCAGCAGCTTGGGGCAGGGTGTAACGGGTGAAGCTTTCTTT. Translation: CASSLGQGVTGEAFF. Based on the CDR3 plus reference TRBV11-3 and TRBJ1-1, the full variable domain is EAGVVQSPRYKIIEKKQPVAFWCNPISGHNTLYWYLQNLGQGPELLIRYENEEAVDDSQLPKDRFSAERLKGVDSTLKIQPAELGDSAVYLCASSLGQGVTGEAFFGQGTRLTVV.